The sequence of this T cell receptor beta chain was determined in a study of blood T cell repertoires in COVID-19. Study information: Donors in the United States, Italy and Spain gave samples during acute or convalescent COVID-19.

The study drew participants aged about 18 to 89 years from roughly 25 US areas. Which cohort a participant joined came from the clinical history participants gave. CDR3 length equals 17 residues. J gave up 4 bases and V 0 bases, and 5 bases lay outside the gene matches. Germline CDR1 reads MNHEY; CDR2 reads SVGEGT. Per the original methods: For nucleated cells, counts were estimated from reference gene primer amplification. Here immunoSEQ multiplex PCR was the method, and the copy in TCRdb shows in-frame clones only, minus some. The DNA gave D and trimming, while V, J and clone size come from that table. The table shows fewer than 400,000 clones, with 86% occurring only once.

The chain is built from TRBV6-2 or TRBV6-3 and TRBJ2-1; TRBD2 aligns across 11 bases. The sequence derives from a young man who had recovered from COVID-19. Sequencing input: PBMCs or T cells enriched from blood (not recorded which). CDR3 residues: CASSYSPTSGIYNEQFF. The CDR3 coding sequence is TGTGCCAGCAGTTACTCGCCGACTAGCGGGATTTACAATGAGCAGTTCTTC.